This section outlines one T cell receptor beta chain sequence together with its context. Its antigen is currently unknown. Germline lookup yields CDR1 SGHDN and CDR2 FVKESK. This CDR3 has 14 residues. Trimming removed 5 bases from V and 3 bases from J; junction bases left unmatched: 5. TCRdb's copy holds only in-frame clones and misses some; the assay was immunoSEQ multiplex PCR. The sample lists roughly 110,000 clones; around 90% were seen once. The data were obtained in a study of graft-versus-host responses after intestinal transplantation. Sequencing was performed on unstimulated CD4+ T cells sorted from spleen or lymph node cells, taken before transplant. The sequence was obtained from a human donor who was the organ donor for an intestinal transplant. This sequence joins TRBV14 and TRBJ1-2; 8 bases fit TRBD1. The CDR3 DNA reads TGTGCCAGCAGCATAGGACAGGGAGACTATGGCTACACCTTC. It specifies CASSIGQGDYGYTF. The entire variable domain, with the rest obtained from reference TRBV14 and TRBJ1-2, is as follows: EAGVTQFPSHSVIEKGQTVTLRCDPISGHDNLYWYRRVMGKEIKFLLHFVKESKQDESGMPNNRFLAERTGGTYSTLKVQPAELEDSGVYFCASSIGQGDYGYTFGSGTRLTVV.